These 17 T cell receptor beta chains were all obtained from the same sample, sequenced in a study of technical replicates of blood from a few donors. The protocol was immunoSEQ multiplex PCR, while the TCRdb copy is restricted to in-frame clones and leaves out a portion. The data contain under 85,000 clones, just under 97% of them singletons. The sequenced sample consisted of T cells isolated from PBMCs. These receptors originate from a human donor in good health.

This chain connects TRBV6-1 to TRBJ2-5, with TRBD1 matching over 7 bases. V was clipped by 11 bases and J by 1 base; unmatched bases: 13. The CDR3 totals 15 residues. Germline CDR1 MNHNS, CDR2 SASEGT. Here the CDR3 DNA reads TGTGCCGCAAAAATAGGCCCAGGGGGCCAAGAGACCCAGTACTTC. Residues: CAAKIGPGGQETQYF.

This rearrangement joins TRBV5-1 to TRBJ2-3, with TRBD2 as a possible D gene (5 bases). The germline V gene has CDR1 SGHRS and CDR2 YFSETQ. The CDR3 runs 14 residues. V was clipped by 7 bases and J by 6 bases, with 18 bases between them. CDR3 sequence reads: CASGEKWGADTQYF. CDR3 DNA sequence: TGCGCCAGCGGTGAGAAGTGGGGAGCTGATACGCAGTATTTT.

The V gene is TRBV5-1, the J gene TRBJ1-2; 9 bases align to TRBD1. The CDR3 is 16 amino acids. CDR1 SGHRS and CDR2 YFSETQ come from the germline V gene. The trim removed 0 bases at V and 3 bases at J, leaving 6 bases unmatched. CDR3 in amino acids: CASSLGDRVSDYGYTF. In DNA form, the CDR3 reads TGCGCCAGCAGCTTGGGGGACAGGGTGTCTGACTATGGCTACACCTTC.

The J gene is TRBJ2-1, the V gene TRBV19, with a tentative D call TRBD2 (6 bases). This CDR3 spans 16 amino acids. V was shortened by 1 base and J by 0 bases, with 10 bases between the two germline ends. Germline CDR1 LNHDA, CDR2 SQIVND (reference sequence). CDR3 DNA sequence: TGTGCCAGTAGTATAGTTGGCGGGAACTCCTACAATGAGCAGTTCTTC. This sequence encodes CASSIVGGNSYNEQFF.

V gene TRBV5-4 combines with J gene TRBJ2-7, with 10 bases lining up with TRBD2. With V trimmed by 3 bases and J by 5 bases, 8 bases remained unmatched. Germline CDR1 and CDR2: SGHNT and YYREEE (reference sequence). CDR3 length: 15 residues. The CDR3 nucleotides are TGTGCCAGCAGCTCGTTAGCGGGGGGTACCAACGAGCAGTACTTC. Amino acids: CASSSLAGGTNEQYF.

The chain is built from TRBV6-6 and TRBJ1-2; D possibly corresponds to TRBD1 (6 bases). Per the germline V gene, CDR1 is MNHNY and CDR2 is SVGAGI (reference sequence). Trimming took off 2 bases at V and 6 bases at J, with 16 bases between the two ends. There are 15 residues in the CDR3. CDR3 protein: CASSYTPGTGNGYTF. DNA of the CDR3: TGTGCCAGCAGTTACACCCCCGGTACAGGGAATGGCTACACCTTC.

The chain carries TRBV2 and TRBJ1-5; D may be TRBD1 (6 bases). The V end lost 8 bases, the J end lost 7 bases, and 15 bases lay between the germline ends. In germline, CDR1 is SNHLY, CDR2 FYNNEI. The CDR3 sequence is 13 residues long. This CDR3 reads CASENRDTQPQHF. CDR3 in DNA: TGTGCCAGCGAGAACAGGGATACCCAGCCCCAGCATTTT.

V is TRBV4-1 and J is TRBJ1-4; possibly TRBD1 for D (5 bases). Germline assignment: CDR1 MGHRA and CDR2 YSYEKL. Trimming took off 0 bases at V and 0 bases at J, with 14 bases between the two ends. This CDR3 contains 18 residues. Here the CDR3 reads CASSQDSQGQATNEKLFF. The CDR3 nucleotides are TGCGCCAGCAGCCAAGATAGCCAGGGTCAGGCAACTAATGAAAAACTGTTTTTT.

As DNA, the CDR3 is TGTGCCAGCAGCGGGGGGTCCTCCTACGAGCAGTACTTC. Protein product: CASSGGSSYEQYF. The V and J genes are TRBV7-9 and TRBJ2-7, with D possibly matching TRBD2 (6 bases). The CDR3 runs to 13 residues. Germline assignment: CDR1 SEHNR and CDR2 FQNEAQ (reference sequence). Trimming left V 5 bases short and J 0 bases short, with 8 bases between. Full variable domain (outside the CDR3, taken from reference TRBV7-9 and TRBJ2-7): DTGVSQNPRHKITKRGQNVTFRCDPISEHNRLYWYRQTLGQGPEFLTYFQNEAQLEKSRLLSDRFSAERPKGSFSTLEIQRTEQGDSAMYLCASSGGSSYEQYFGPGTRLTVT.

V and J are TRBV4-1 and TRBJ2-7; 7 bases fit TRBD1. CDR1 and CDR2 (germline): MGHRA, YSYEKL. This CDR3 contains 14 residues. Trimming removed 3 bases from V and 3 bases from J; junction bases left unmatched: 5. The CDR3 nucleotides read TGCGCCAGCAGCCAGAACAGGGGTTTCTACGAGCAGTACTTC. It is translated as CASSQNRGFYEQYF.

The rearrangement links TRBV18 to TRBJ1-5, with 10 nucleotides matching TRBD1. This CDR3 spans 15 amino acids. V was clipped by 3 bases and J by 2 bases; unmatched bases: 1. Germline CDR1 KGHSH, CDR2 LQKENI. The CDR3 bases are TGTGCCAGCTCACCCGGGACAGGGGGCAATCAGCCCCAGCATTTT. Its protein product is CASSPGTGGNQPQHF.

This rearrangement joins TRBV5-4 to TRBJ1-4; D not certain. Germline lookup yields CDR1 SGHNT and CDR2 YYREEE (reference sequence). V lost 0 bases to trimming and J lost 5 bases, with 14 bases between them. The CDR3 is 16 amino acids. The CDR3 loop reads CASSLAAAGSNEKLFF. CDR3 nucleotides: TGTGCCAGCAGCTTGGCAGCGGCAGGATCAAATGAAAAACTGTTTTTT.

J is TRBJ2-7 and V is TRBV27; TRBD2 matches at 9 bases. The CDR3 consists of 14 residues. The V and J ends lost 2 bases and 9 bases, in that order; junction bases with no gene match: 8. Germline assignment: CDR1 MNHEY and CDR2 SMNVEV (reference sequence). CDR3 region: CASSLGGGGTGQYF. CDR3 nucleotides: TGTGCCAGCAGTTTAGGCGGGGGGGGAACGGGGCAGTACTTC.

The CDR3 DNA reads as TGTGCCAGCAGCTTAGTGGGGACAGGGCGGGATGGCTACACCTTC. Translated, it gives CASSLVGTGRDGYTF. The chain carries TRBV11-2 and TRBJ1-2; 9 bases map to TRBD1. The V gene's germline CDR1 is SGHAT and CDR2 FQNNGV. J was trimmed by 6 bases and V by 1 base; bases with no gene match: 6. This CDR3 is built from 15 residues.

The V and J genes are TRBV5-1 and TRBJ2-5; 10 bases fit TRBD2. The CDR3 extends over 18 amino acids. Germline loops: CDR1 SGHRS, CDR2 YFSETQ. Trimming removed 4 bases from V and 2 bases from J; junction bases left unmatched: 14. The CDR3 region is CASSPGLAGEYTQETQYF. The CDR3 DNA sequence: TGCGCCAGCAGCCCGGGTCTAGCGGGGGAATACACTCAAGAGACCCAGTACTTC. Filled out from reference TRBV5-1 and TRBJ2-5, the complete variable domain reads KAGVTQTPRYLIKTRGQQVTLSCSPISGHRSVSWYQQTPGQGLQFLFEYFSETQRNKGNFPGRFSGRQFSNSRSEMNVSTLELGDSALYLCASSPGLAGEYTQETQYFGPGTRLLVL.

The J gene is TRBJ1-2, the V gene TRBV11-2, with a weak D call TRBD1 (6 bases). CDR3 length: 14 amino acids. CDR1 SGHAT and CDR2 FQNNGV come from the germline V gene. V was shortened by 1 base and J by 4 bases, with 10 bases between the two germline ends. DNA of the CDR3: TGTGCCAGCAGCTTAGGGCCCAGGGGCTATGGCTACACCTTC. This encodes CASSLGPRGYGYTF.

This clone was detected only once. The V call is TRBV7-9, the J call TRBJ2-1; D not resolved. Germline CDR1 and CDR2: SEHNR and FQNEAQ (reference sequence). Trimming took off 5 bases at V and 6 bases at J, with 23 bases between the two ends. This CDR3 region has 17 residues. This CDR3 reads CASSPISAQVLLNEQFF. The CDR3 DNA follows: TGTGCCAGCAGCCCAATTTCAGCGCAAGTACTCCTCAATGAGCAGTTCTTC. The variable domain in full, with the rest retrieved from reference TRBV7-9 and TRBJ2-1, is DTGVSQNPRHKITKRGQNVTFRCDPISEHNRLYWYRQTLGQGPEFLTYFQNEAQLEKSRLLSDRFSAERPKGSFSTLEIQRTEQGDSAMYLCASSPISAQVLLNEQFFGPGTRLTVL.